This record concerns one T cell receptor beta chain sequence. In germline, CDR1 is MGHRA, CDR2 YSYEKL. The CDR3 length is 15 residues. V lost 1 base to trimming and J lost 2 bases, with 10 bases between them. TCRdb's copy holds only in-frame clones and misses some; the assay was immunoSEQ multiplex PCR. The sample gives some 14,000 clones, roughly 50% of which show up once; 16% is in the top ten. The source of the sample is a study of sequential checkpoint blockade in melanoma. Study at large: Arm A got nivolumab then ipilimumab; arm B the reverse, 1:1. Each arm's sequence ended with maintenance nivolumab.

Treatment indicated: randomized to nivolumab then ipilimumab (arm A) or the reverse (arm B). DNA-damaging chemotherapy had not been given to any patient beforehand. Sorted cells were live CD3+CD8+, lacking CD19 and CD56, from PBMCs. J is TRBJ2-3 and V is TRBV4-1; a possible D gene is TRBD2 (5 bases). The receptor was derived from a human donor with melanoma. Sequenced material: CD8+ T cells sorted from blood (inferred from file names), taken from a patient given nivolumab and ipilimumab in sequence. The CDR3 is CASSQARGNTDTQYF. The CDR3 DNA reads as TGCGCCAGCAGCCAAGCCCGGGGAAACACAGATACGCAGTATTTT.